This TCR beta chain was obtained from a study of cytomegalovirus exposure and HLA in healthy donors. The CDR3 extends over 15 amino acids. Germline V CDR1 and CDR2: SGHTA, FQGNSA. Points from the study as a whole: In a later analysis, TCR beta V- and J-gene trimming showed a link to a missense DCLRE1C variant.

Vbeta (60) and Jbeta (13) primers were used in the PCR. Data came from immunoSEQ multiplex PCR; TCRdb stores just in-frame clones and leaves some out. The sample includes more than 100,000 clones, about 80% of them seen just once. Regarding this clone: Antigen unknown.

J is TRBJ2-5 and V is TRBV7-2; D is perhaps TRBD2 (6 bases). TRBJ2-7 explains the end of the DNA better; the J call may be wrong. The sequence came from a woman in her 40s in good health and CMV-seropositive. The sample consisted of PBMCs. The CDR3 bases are TGTGCCAGCAGCTTAGGTGCGGGGAGCTCCTACGAGCAGTACTTC. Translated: CASSLGAGSSYEQYF.